The rows below give T cell receptor beta chains drawn from one sample of a study of shared clonotypes between healthy human individuals. Method: immunoSEQ multiplex PCR; TCRdb's copy keeps in-frame clones and lacks some. The data contain around 2,000,000 clones, around 96% of them singletons. What was sequenced was naive CD8+ T cells sorted from blood. These receptor sequences come from a man aged 18 to 30 in good health. Both conserved end residues are part of each CDR3. A D gene is named only where the DNA matches it firmly. Clone size is given for some rows only: seen once, a few or many times, or a class if the clone is expanded.

v_call,cdr3_length,clone_size,d_call,j_call,cdr3_aa,cdr3_nt
TRBV6-6,15,.,.,TRBJ2-6,CASSYDGSGANVLTF,TGTGCCAGCAGTTACGACGGGTCTGGGGCCAACGTCCTGACTTTC
TRBV28,17,.,.,TRBJ2-5,CASSFRSPTGLQETQYF,TGTGCCAGCAGTTTCCGCTCCCCAACAGGGTTACAAGAGACCCAGTACTTC
TRBV7-7,14,.,.,TRBJ2-1,CASSDRSLNNEQFF,TGTGCTAGCAGCGACAGGAGCCTAAACAATGAGCAGTTCTTC
TRBV11-2,17,.,TRBD1,TRBJ1-2,CASSRGPGTGDAYGYTF,TGTGCCAGCAGCCGGGGACCCGGGACAGGGGATGCCTATGGCTACACCTTC
TRBV7-9,12,once,.,TRBJ2-7,CASSLAQSEQYF,TGTGCCAGCAGCTTAGCCCAGTCCGAGCAGTACTTC
TRBV29-1,12,once,TRBD1,TRBJ1-2,CSVGDRVGGYTF,TGCAGCGTTGGGGACAGGGTTGGAGGCTACACCTTC
TRBV28,15,.,TRBD1,TRBJ2-7,CASSSSKGVRQGAYF,TGTGCCAGCAGTTCCTCCAAGGGGGTGCGACAGGGGGCGTACTTC
TRBV7-9,14,once,.,TRBJ1-6,CASSRTDYNSPLHF,TGTGCCAGCAGCCGGACGGATTATAATTCACCCCTCCACTTT
TRBV10-1,19,.,TRBD1,TRBJ2-2,CASSGASRDRVVDTGELFF,TGCGCCAGCAGTGGGGCCTCCCGGGACAGGGTAGTTGACACCGGGGAGCTGTTTTTT
TRBV30,13,.,TRBD2,TRBJ2-7,CAYGLAGDYEQYF,TGTGCCTACGGACTAGCGGGAGACTACGAGCAGTACTTC
TRBV5-4,15,.,.,TRBJ2-3,CASSLGGPSTDTQYF,TGTGCCAGCAGCTTGGGGGGACCCAGCACAGATACGCAGTATTTT
TRBV30,14,.,TRBD1,TRBJ2-5,CAWTHGQGSETQYF,TGTGCCTGGACTCACGGACAGGGATCAGAGACCCAGTACTTC
TRBV4-3,15,.,.,TRBJ2-7,CASSQEAEGFYEQYF,TGCGCCAGCAGCCAAGAGGCGGAGGGTTTCTACGAGCAGTACTTC
TRBV9,14,once,.,TRBJ2-1,CASTGTRRDNEQFF,TGTGCCAGCACCGGGACAAGGAGGGACAATGAGCAGTTCTTC
TRBV27,15,.,.,TRBJ2-6,CASSLTGYGANVLTF,TGTGCCAGCAGTCTTACAGGGTACGGGGCCAACGTCCTGACTTTC
TRBV30,13,.,.,TRBJ1-2,CAWSSGENYGYTF,TGTGCCTGGAGTTCGGGGGAAAACTATGGCTACACCTTC
TRBV9,14,.,.,TRBJ2-1,CASSDRDNYNEQFF,TGTGCCAGCAGCGATCGGGACAACTACAATGAGCAGTTCTTC
TRBV2,11,once,TRBD2,TRBJ2-3,CASSGGDTQYF,TGTGCCAGCTCGGGGGGAGATACGCAGTATTTT
TRBV28,14,.,.,TRBJ1-6,CASSTSLGNSPLHF,TGTGCCAGCAGTACATCCTTAGGCAATTCACCCCTCCACTTT
TRBV9,15,once,TRBD1,TRBJ1-4,CASSVGGQVGEKLFF,TGTGCCAGCAGCGTAGGGGGACAGGTTGGTGAAAAACTGTTTTTT
TRBV14,16,.,TRBD2,TRBJ2-7,CASSRWTSGIPYEQYF,TGTGCCAGCAGCCGCTGGACTAGCGGGATCCCCTACGAGCAGTACTTC
TRBV19,13,.,.,TRBJ1-1,CASCQGYFAEAFF,TGTGCCAGTTGCCAGGGATATTTCGCTGAAGCTTTCTTT
TRBV15,14,.,.,TRBJ2-5,CATSTPGGQETQYF,TGTGCCACCAGCACCCCGGGGGGCCAGGAGACCCAGTACTTC
TRBV6-5,15,.,TRBD2,TRBJ2-1,CASRAGLADYNEQFF,TGTGCCAGCAGGGCGGGACTAGCGGACTACAATGAGCAGTTCTTC
TRBV11-2,15,.,TRBD1,TRBJ2-5,CASSPPGQGRETQYF,TGTGCCAGCAGCCCTCCGGGACAGGGGCGCGAGACCCAGTACTTC
TRBV25-1,13,.,TRBD1,TRBJ1-2,CASSQQGSYGYTF,TGTGCCAGCAGTCAACAGGGGAGCTATGGCTACACCTTC
TRBV27,16,once,.,TRBJ2-7,CASSPIPGPTAYEQYF,TGTGCCAGCAGTCCAATACCGGGCCCTACGGCCTACGAGCAGTACTTC
TRBV27,15,.,TRBD2,TRBJ2-1,CASCGVLAGVDEQFF,TGTGCCAGTTGCGGCGTACTAGCGGGAGTTGATGAGCAGTTCTTC
TRBV11-2,14,.,.,TRBJ1-1,CASSLPPFGTEAFF,TGTGCCAGCAGCTTACCCCCCTTCGGCACTGAAGCTTTCTTT